The source of this T cell receptor (beta chain) is a study of T cells in Graves' hyperthyroidism and ophthalmopathy. Study outcomes and limitations: Ophthalmopathy was identified by the model a median 6.5 months ahead of onset.

In this sample, this clonotype turned up many times. Its specificity is not known. Germline and junction disagree at one end, which may indicate a read error. RNA transcripts were the template for amplifying TCR beta CDR3 regions. TCR CDR3 regions were first amplified by RT-PCR with HTBI primers. Each CDR3 protein is one row after TCRdb ran MiXCR on the multiplex PCR reads. The sample comprises about 690,000 distinct CDR3 sequences, around 15% of which are singletons, and around a sixth rests with the top ten. The sequenced sample was blood. This sequence originates from a man aged 50 to 59 with Graves' hyperthyroidism.

The DNA for the CDR3 is TGTGCCAGCAGTTTAAAAGGTAACACCGAAGCTTTCTTT. Translated, it gives CASSLKGNTEAFF. The J gene is TRBJ1-1, the V gene TRBV27; D gene unclear. CDR3 length: 13 amino acids. Germline values: CDR1 MNHEY, CDR2 SMNVEV (reference sequence).